The next 23 T cell receptor beta chains were all read from a single sample in a study of cytomegalovirus exposure and HLA in healthy donors. 13 Jbeta primers and 60 Vbeta primers were used for the PCR. The repertoire was sequenced with immunoSEQ multiplex PCR; TCRdb's copy has only in-frame clones and lacks some. The table shows around 100,000 clones, with about 85% occurring only once. The sample was PBMCs. The receptors shown here come from a man younger than 45 in good health and CMV-seronegative.

The chain joins TRBV9 to TRBJ1-5; D remains ambiguous. Germline loops: CDR1 SGDLS, CDR2 YYNGEE. This CDR3 has 16 amino acids. V was clipped by 0 bases and J by 0 bases, with 10 bases between them. The CDR3 loop reads CASSVGGDYSNQPQHF. CDR3 nucleotides: TGTGCCAGCAGCGTAGGCGGGGATTATAGCAATCAGCCCCAGCATTTT.

This clone occurred a few times. This chain links TRBV29-1 with TRBJ2-3; 9 bases agree with TRBD1. Germline CDR1 is SQVTM and CDR2 is ANQGSEA. This CDR3 region has 15 residues. Germline trimming cut 1 base from V and 2 bases from J; bases unmatched to any gene: 4. The CDR3 nucleotides are TGCAGCGTTGAAGGTGGGACAGGGACCACAGATACGCAGTATTTT. It encodes CSVEGGTGTTDTQYF.

V usage is TRBV5-6 and J usage is TRBJ2-7; D may be TRBD2 (6 bases). The CDR3 extends over 15 amino acids. V gave up 4 bases and J gave up 9 bases, with 23 bases separating them. Per the germline V gene, CDR1 is SGHDT and CDR2 is YYEEEE. CDR3 sequence (DNA): TGTGCCAGCAGCCGCGGGACCGGAGGCCCTGGTGGGCAGTACTTC. As protein: CASSRGTGGPGGQYF.

The gene calls are TRBV15 and TRBJ2-5, with D possibly TRBD2 on 5 matching bases. V lost 3 bases and J lost 7, with 18 bases in between. Germline CDR1 and CDR2: LNHNV and YYDKDF (reference sequence). The CDR3 extends over 15 amino acids. The DNA for the CDR3 is TGTGCCACCAGCAGCGGACGCCCCGGTGCGGGGACCCAGTACTTC. Its protein product is CATSSGRPGAGTQYF.

The V gene is TRBV7-2, the J gene TRBJ1-2; D is possibly TRBD1 (6 bases). V was pared by 3 bases and J by 0 bases, with 11 bases between. There are 15 residues in the CDR3. CDR1 is SGHTA and CDR2 is FQGNSA in the germline V gene. The CDR3 reads CASSFGGGPNYGYTF. The CDR3 bases are TGTGCCAGCAGCTTTGGGGGGGGCCCTAACTATGGCTACACCTTC.

This rearrangement joins TRBV6-1 to TRBJ2-7, with D perhaps matching TRBD1 (6 bases). CDR1 is MNHNS and CDR2 is SASEGT in the germline V gene. Deletions cut 5 bases from V and 6 bases from J, with 17 bases between. CDR3 size: 14 residues. The CDR3 DNA is TGTGCCAGCAGTCAACCGGGAACAGGGCTCGAGCAGTACTTC. This codes for CASSQPGTGLEQYF.

This clone is a singleton in its sample. The chain uses TRBV10-3 and TRBJ1-1, with 9 bases fitting TRBD1. Per germline, CDR1 ENHRY and CDR2 SYGVKD. J lost 0 bases, V lost 3 bases, and 2 bases had no gene match. This CDR3 is 15 amino acids long. The CDR3 coding sequence is TGTGCCATCAGTGATACAGGGGGCATGAACACTGAAGCTTTCTTT. Translating it yields CAISDTGGMNTEAFF.

The rearrangement joins TRBV28 to TRBJ1-5, with a tentative D call TRBD1 (6 bases). The CDR3 spans 16 residues. The V end was cut by 1 base, the J end by 0 bases, with 10 bases between. The V gene's germline CDR1 is MDHEN and CDR2 SYDVKM. The CDR3 DNA is TGTGCCAGCAGTTTATACCGGGACATTAGCAATCAGCCCCAGCATTTT. It encodes CASSLYRDISNQPQHF.

CDR3 sequence reads: CASSPPDRRSGYTF. The CDR3 nucleotides are TGTGCCAGTAGCCCCCCGGACAGACGGAGTGGCTACACCTTC. The chain has TRBV19 and TRBJ1-2; D might be TRBD1 (6 bases). The germline V gene encodes CDR1 LNHDA and CDR2 SQIVND (reference sequence). The CDR3 is 14 amino acids. The germline V and J ends were trimmed by 6 bases and 7 bases, with 18 bases remaining between them.

The chain uses TRBV14 and TRBJ2-7; D not resolved. CDR1 is SGHDN and CDR2 is FVKESK in the germline V gene. The CDR3 sequence is 13 residues long. V gave up 4 bases and J gave up 6 bases, with 13 bases separating them. The DNA for the CDR3 is TGTGCCAGCAGCCGGTGGTCTAGTGGCGAGCAGTACTTC. This codes for CASSRWSSGEQYF.

The chain is built from TRBV27 and TRBJ2-7, with 8 bases matching TRBD1. The V gene end was trimmed by 5 bases and the J gene end by 2 bases; junction bases not matched to a gene: 8. The CDR3 contains 15 residues. CDR1 MNHEY and CDR2 SMNVEV come from the germline V gene (reference sequence). DNA of the CDR3: TGTGCCAGCAGTCCCGCGACAGGGGAGGCCTACGAGCAGTACTTC. Translating it yields CASSPATGEAYEQYF.

This clone is a singleton in its sample. J is TRBJ2-1 and V is TRBV5-1; unclear D gene. V shed 0 bases and J shed 9 bases, with 16 bases lying between them. Germline CDR1 and CDR2: SGHRS and YFSETQ. The length of the CDR3 is 15 residues. CDR3 DNA: TGCGCCAGCAGCTTGGAAACCCATGCAGACACTGAGCAGTTCTTC. Encoded protein: CASSLETHADTEQFF.

CDR3: CASSINRGAGELFF. CDR3 bases: TGTGCCAGCAGCATCAACAGGGGCGCCGGGGAGCTGTTTTTT. This chain joins TRBV7-2 and TRBJ2-2, with 7 bases aligning to TRBD1. Germline-derived CDR1 and CDR2 are SGHTA and FQGNSA. V gave up 5 bases and J gave up 6 bases; unmatched junction bases: 6. The CDR3 sequence is 14 residues long.

This chain uses TRBV30 with TRBJ1-5; possible D gene TRBD1, 5 bases. Germline V gene lookup returns CDR1 GTSNPN and CDR2 SVGIG (reference sequence). The V end was cut by 4 bases, the J end by 0 bases, with 7 bases between. This CDR3 spans 13 amino acids. The CDR3 loop reads CAWKGDSNQPQHF. The CDR3 DNA is TGTGCCTGGAAAGGGGATAGCAATCAGCCCCAGCATTTT.

The chain uses TRBV4-1 and TRBJ2-1, with 9 bases aligning to TRBD2. The CDR3 length is 16 residues. Germline CDR1 and CDR2: MGHRA and YSYEKL. The V and J ends lost 0 bases and 7 bases, in that order; junction bases with no gene match: 7. The CDR3 bases are TGCGCCAGCAGCCAAGAGGGGCGGGGGGGCCTTAATGAGCAGTTCTTC. It translates to CASSQEGRGGLNEQFF.

The chain combines TRBV30 with TRBJ2-5; D is possibly TRBD1 (5 bases). The J call may be incorrect, as the DNA end agrees better with TRBJ2-7. The CDR3 sequence is 13 residues long. Germline CDR1 and CDR2: GTSNPN and SVGIG (reference sequence). The CDR3 protein is CAWSADSSYEQYF. In DNA form, the CDR3 reads TGTGCCTGGAGCGCCGACAGTTCCTACGAGCAGTACTTC.

This sequence joins TRBV4-1 and TRBJ2-5; 14 positions agree with TRBD2. After removal of 8 bases from V and 4 bases from J, the junction contained 9 bases not matched to a gene. The germline gives CDR1 MGHRA, CDR2 YSYEKL. The CDR3 is made up of 16 amino acids. CDR3 coding DNA: TGCGCCAGCGCACGACTAGCGGGGGGGCCGGGAGAGACCCAGTACTTC. Amino acid sequence: CASARLAGGPGETQYF.

The chain carries TRBV4-1 and TRBJ2-2; TRBD1 is a possible D gene (5 bases). This CDR3 comprises 13 residues. Trimming cost V 1 base and J 10 bases, with 10 bases left between them. CDR1 and CDR2 from the germline V gene are MGHRA and YSYEKL. This CDR3 reads CASSQAGPTELFF. The DNA of the CDR3 is TGCGCCAGCAGCCAAGCAGGGCCGACGGAGCTGTTTTTT.

In this sample, this clone turned up a few times. This chain connects TRBV6-9 to TRBJ2-7; D is unresolved. The V end was cut by 5 bases, the J end by 3 bases, with 2 bases between. The CDR3 is 10 residues long. Germline CDR1 MNHGY, CDR2 SVAAGI. Here the CDR3 reads CASSLYEQYF. For the CDR3, the DNA is TGTGCCAGCAGTCTCTACGAGCAGTACTTC.

Concerning this clone: This is likely a read error, given that the CDR3 carries no conserved phenylalanine or tryptophan at its end. The genes are TRBV6-5 and TRBJ1-1; TRBD1 agrees at 9 bases. The germline CDR1 and CDR2 sequences are MNHEY and SVGAGI. J lost 8 bases, V lost 4 bases, and 5 bases had no gene match. The CDR3 loop spans 13 amino acids. The DNA of the CDR3 is TGTGCCAGCAGTTTCCGGGACAGGGCAGAAGCTTTCGTT. Translated, it gives CASSFRDRAEAFV.

This sequence joins TRBV7-9 and TRBJ2-7, with TRBD1 as a possible D gene (5 bases). The germline gives CDR1 SEHNR, CDR2 FQNEAQ (reference sequence). The CDR3 has 15 residues. V shed 5 bases and J shed 2 bases, with 16 bases lying between them. This CDR3 is CASSPIFQGPYEQYF. Written as DNA, the CDR3 is TGTGCCAGCAGCCCGATATTCCAGGGTCCCTACGAGCAGTACTTC.

The V gene is TRBV28, the J gene TRBJ2-2; D is unresolved. V lost 2 bases, J lost 7 bases, and 11 bases lay in between. The germline V gene has CDR1 MDHEN and CDR2 SYDVKM. The CDR3 has 14 amino acids. The CDR3 nucleotides are TGTGCCAGCAGTTTAACCCGCCCGGGCGGGGAGCTGTTTTTT. Translated: CASSLTRPGGELFF.

V usage is TRBV19 and J usage is TRBJ2-5; 10 positions match TRBD1. This CDR3 has 13 amino acids. Trimming at V came to 4 bases and at J to 5 bases, leaving 1 base not matched to a gene. Germline V gene lookup returns CDR1 LNHDA and CDR2 SQIVND (reference sequence). The CDR3 region is CASSRTGGETQYF. The DNA of the CDR3 is TGTGCCAGTAGTAGGACAGGGGGGGAGACCCAGTACTTC.